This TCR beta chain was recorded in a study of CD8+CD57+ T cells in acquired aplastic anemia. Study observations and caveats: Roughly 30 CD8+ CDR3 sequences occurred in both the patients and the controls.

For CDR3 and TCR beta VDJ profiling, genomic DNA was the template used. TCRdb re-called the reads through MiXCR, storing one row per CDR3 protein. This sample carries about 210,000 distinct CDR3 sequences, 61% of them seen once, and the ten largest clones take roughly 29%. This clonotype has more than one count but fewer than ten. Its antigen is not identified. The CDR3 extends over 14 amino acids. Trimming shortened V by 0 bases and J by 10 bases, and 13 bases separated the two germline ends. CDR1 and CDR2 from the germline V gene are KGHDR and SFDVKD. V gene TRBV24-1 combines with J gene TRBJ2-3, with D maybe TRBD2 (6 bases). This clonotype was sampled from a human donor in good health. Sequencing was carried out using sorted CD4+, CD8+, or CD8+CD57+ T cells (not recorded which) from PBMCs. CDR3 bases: TGTGCCACCAGTGATTTGGGAGGGCCTTCCCCGCAGTATTTT. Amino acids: CATSDLGGPSPQYF.